Detailed here is one T cell receptor (beta chain). Per the study methods: Counts of nucleated cells, estimated from reference gene primer amplification, were obtained. The repertoire was sequenced with immunoSEQ multiplex PCR; TCRdb's copy has only in-frame clones and lacks some. V and J calls and clone size come straight from that table; D and trimming were deduced from the DNA. The sample records about 63,000 clones, around 83% being singletons. The entry originates in a study of blood T cell repertoires in COVID-19. J was trimmed by 3 bases and V by 6 bases; bases with no gene match: 10. Germline CDR1 reads SNHLY; CDR2 reads FYNNEI. This CDR3 has 15 residues.

The receptor was derived from a human donor in a cohort sampled during active COVID-19. The chain joins TRBV2 to TRBJ2-5; TRBD2 agrees at 7 bases. Sequenced material: peripheral blood. The CDR3 sequence is CASRRGLAVKETQYF. CDR3 coding DNA: TGTGCCAGCAGGAGGGGTCTAGCGGTAAAAGAGACCCAGTACTTC.